The sequence of this T cell receptor beta chain was determined in a study of blood T cell repertoires in COVID-19. On the study more broadly: Samples taken during acute and convalescent COVID-19 were collected in the United States, Italy and Spain.

Comments on this clone: Other DNA sequences in this specimen translate into the identical CDR3.

Measured with immunoSEQ multiplex PCR; TCRdb has only the in-frame clones, and not every one. The table has fewer than 500,000 clones, around 87% seen once. Trimming cost V 8 bases and J 0 bases; bases outside gene matches: 3. Germline-derived CDR1 and CDR2 are ENHRY and SYGVKD. The CDR3 length is 13 residues. This TCR was sampled from a man aged 25-40 years who had recovered from COVID-19. The specimen sequenced was PBMCs or T cells enriched from blood (not recorded which). The V call is TRBV10-3, the J call TRBJ1-1; TRBD1 agrees at 7 bases. The CDR3 spells CAISDRVNTEAFF. The CDR3 bases are TGTGCCATCTCCGACAGGGTGAACACTGAAGCTTTCTTT.